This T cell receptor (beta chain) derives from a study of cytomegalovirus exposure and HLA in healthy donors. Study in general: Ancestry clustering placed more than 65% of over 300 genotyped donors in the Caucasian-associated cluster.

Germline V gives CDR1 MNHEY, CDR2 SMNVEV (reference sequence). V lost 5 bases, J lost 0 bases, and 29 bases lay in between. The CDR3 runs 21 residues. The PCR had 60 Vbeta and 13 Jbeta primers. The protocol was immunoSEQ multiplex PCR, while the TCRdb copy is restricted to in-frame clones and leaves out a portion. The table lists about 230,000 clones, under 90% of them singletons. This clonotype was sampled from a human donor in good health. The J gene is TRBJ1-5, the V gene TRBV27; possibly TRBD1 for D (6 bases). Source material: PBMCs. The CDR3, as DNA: TGTGCCAGCAGTCCGAGAACACCAAACCCTAGGACAGTATATAGCAATCAGCCCCAGCATTTT. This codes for CASSPRTPNPRTVYSNQPQHF.